This TCR beta chain was observed in a study of blood T cell repertoires in COVID-19. As for the study in general: In each case, the material was cDNA or gDNA derived from T cells, B-cell-depleted T cells, or PBMCs.

In the original processing: Reference gene primers were amplified, and this amplification served to estimate nucleated cell counts. Produced via immunoSEQ multiplex PCR; TCRdb's table is partial and in-frame only. Clonal size and the V and J genes are those of that table, whereas D and trimming came from the DNA. The sample lists 100,000 to 150,000 clones; about 70% were seen once. The germline V gene has CDR1 SGHNT and CDR2 YYREEE (reference sequence). The CDR3 contains 14 residues. Trimming at V came to 3 bases and at J to 7 bases, leaving 10 bases not matched to a gene. The chain carries TRBV5-4 and TRBJ2-7; 7 bases match TRBD2. Sequencing used peripheral blood. The receptor comes from a man aged 55 to 70 with acute or convalescent COVID-19. CDR3 protein: CASSYRDYQGEQYF. In DNA form, the CDR3 reads TGTGCCAGCAGCTATAGGGACTACCAAGGGGAGCAGTACTTC. Supplemented by reference TRBV5-4 and TRBJ2-7, the full variable domain reads ETGVTQSPTHLIKTRGQQVTLRCSSQSGHNTVSWYQQALGQGPQFIFQYYREEENGRGNFPPRFSGLQFPNYSSELNVNALELDDSALYLCASSYRDYQGEQYFGPGTRLTVT.